This is a list of T cell receptor beta chains from one sample in a study of cytotoxic CD8 clonotypes in ibrutinib-treated CLL. The table came from immunoSEQ multiplex PCR; TCRdb's copy has only in-frame clones and leaves some out. Among over 250,000 clones listed, less than 85% were seen once. Sequenced here: PBMCs, sampled at disease progression, from a patient treated with ibrutinib. All receptors come from a human donor with chronic lymphocytic leukemia. Each CDR3 is given with its conserved first and last residue. The D gene is left open where the match is weak. Some rows mark clone size as missing; the rest say once, few, many or name a class of expanded clone.

cdr3_length j_call v_call d_call clone_size cdr3_nt cdr3_aa
14 TRBJ2-7 TRBV5-1 TRBD1 few TGCGCCAGCAGCCTTAGACAGGGGAGCAACGAGCAGTACTTC CASSLRQGSNEQYF
17 TRBJ2-7 TRBV5-6 - - TGTGCCAGCAGCCCGGGTAATCGCATAAGATCGGTCTACGAGCAGTACTTC CASSPGNRIRSVYEQYF
15 TRBJ2-7 TRBV7-3 TRBD1 - TGTGCCAGCAGCCTCACAGGGACAGTTGACTACGAGCAGTACTTC CASSLTGTVDYEQYF
15 TRBJ2-7 TRBV6-5 TRBD2 - TGTGCCAGCAGCAGGCCGGACCAGCGGGGGAACGAGCAGTACTTC CASSRPDQRGNEQYF
14 TRBJ1-2 TRBV19 - - TGTGCCAGTAGTACCACCGGGCCTCCGTATGGCTACACCTTC CASSTTGPPYGYTF
13 TRBJ2-1 TRBV10-1 - once TGCGCCAGCAGTGAGTATAGTAGAAATGAGCAGTTCTTC CASSEYSRNEQFF
12 TRBJ2-7 TRBV9 - few TGTGCCAGCAGCGCCACCGGCTACGAGCAGTACTTC CASSATGYEQYF
14 TRBJ1-4 TRBV7-9 - - TGTGCCAGCAGCTTAGGACCCTCGGGTGAAAAACTGTTTTTT CASSLGPSGEKLFF
13 TRBJ2-7 TRBV28 - once TGTGCCAGCAGTTTCCCGGTTTCCTACGAGCAGTACTTC CASSFPVSYEQYF
15 TRBJ2-7 TRBV7-9 TRBD1 - TGTGCCAGCAGTTCCCCACAGGGGGCCTCCTACGAGCAGTACTTC CASSSPQGASYEQYF
16 TRBJ1-4 TRBV5-1 TRBD1 - TGCGCCAGCAGCTTAGGGACAGGGGACGGAGGTGAAAAACTGTTTTTT CASSLGTGDGGEKLFF
17 TRBJ1-3 TRBV18 - few TGTGCCAGCTCACCTTTGGGTCAGACCATCTCTGGAAACACCATATATTTT CASSPLGQTISGNTIYF
11 TRBJ1-4 TRBV6-5 - - TGTGCCAGCAGTGATGGGGAAAAACTGTTTTTT CASSDGEKLFF
14 TRBJ1-5 TRBV6-5 - - TGTGCCAGCAGACCTGGGACTGACAATCAGCCCCAGCATTTT CASRPGTDNQPQHF
14 TRBJ1-4 TRBV10-3 TRBD1 - TGTGCCAGCTCTCCGGGACAGAGCAATGAAAAACTGTTTTTT CASSPGQSNEKLFF
15 TRBJ2-3 TRBV7-2 - - TGTGCCAGCAGCTTAGGGGCCTATATCACAGATACGCAGTATTTT CASSLGAYITDTQYF
13 TRBJ2-1 TRBV2 TRBD2 - TGTGCCAGGGGGACTAGCGGGGACAATGAGCAGTTCTTC CARGTSGDNEQFF
15 TRBJ2-5 TRBV19 - - TGTGCCAGTAGTGCCCCCGGGACCGTTAAAGAGACCCAGTACTTC CASSAPGTVKETQYF
19 TRBJ2-7 TRBV14 - - TGTGCCAGCAGCCAAGAGGGGGAGGCAGGATACCTGACAAACTACGAGCAGTACTTC CASSQEGEAGYLTNYEQYF
11 TRBJ2-7 TRBV28 - - TGTGCCAGCAGTTCCAACTACGAGCAGTACTTC CASSSNYEQYF
15 TRBJ2-1 TRBV11-3 - once TGTGCCAGCAGCTTAGACCCCAGTGCTCTTAATGAGCAGTTCTTC CASSLDPSALNEQFF
16 TRBJ2-5 TRBV5-1 TRBD2 - TGCGCCAGCAGCTTGGCTAGCGGTCACCACCAAGAGACCCAGTACTTC CASSLASGHHQETQYF